This T cell receptor beta chain was sequenced for a study of Tregs in tolerant kidney transplant recipients. Points from the study as a whole: Tolerant patients' donor-specific Tregs expanded beyond overall Tregs, suggesting antigen-driven growth. For some patients, primers changed over time, blocking nucleotide-level comparison.

Profiled with immunoSEQ multiplex PCR; TCRdb holds only in-frame clones, not every one. Among some 70,000 clones, 70% to 90% were seen once, and the ten largest hold approximately 0.4%. Unstimulated Tregs (CD4+CD25+CD127-) and CD4+CD25- non-Tregs were sorted from PBMCs. This clone showed up just a few times. Its matching antigen is unknown. This TCR was recovered from a human donor who received a combined kidney and bone marrow transplant. The sequencing used CD4+ T cells from blood, collected before the transplant.

DNA for the CDR3: TGTGCCAGTAGCCGGGACAGGGGTAACTATGGCTACACCTTC. Amino acids: CASSRDRGNYGYTF. The chain combines TRBV19 with TRBJ1-2, with 10 bases fitting TRBD1. Germline V gives CDR1 LNHDA, CDR2 SQIVND (reference sequence). The CDR3 extends over 14 amino acids. J lost 1 base, V lost 6 bases, and 2 bases had no gene match.